Only one count was recorded for the clone carrying this T cell receptor (beta chain). The data originate from a study of cytomegalovirus exposure and HLA in healthy donors. Trimming cost V 10 bases and J 5 bases; bases outside gene matches: 19. This CDR3 is built from 16 residues. Germline V gene sequence: CDR1 ENHRY, CDR2 SYGVKD. 60 Vbeta and 13 Jbeta primers were used in PCR. Data came from immunoSEQ multiplex PCR; TCRdb stores just in-frame clones and leaves some out. Found here are 120,000 or so clones, roughly 80% of them singletons; the top ten hold 2% to 2.5%. The rearrangement links TRBV10-3 to TRBJ2-5; 7 nucleotides agree with TRBD1. Input material: PBMCs. This receptor was obtained from a man aged 30 to 39 in good health and CMV-seronegative. The CDR3 sequence is CATHSGEGAQVETQYF. Written as DNA, the CDR3 is TGTGCCACCCATTCCGGAGAGGGGGCGCAAGTTGAGACCCAGTACTTC.